This entry lists 14 T cell receptor beta chains sequenced from one sample in a study of cytomegalovirus exposure and HLA in healthy donors. Primers: 60 Vbeta forward and 13 Jbeta reverse. Data came from immunoSEQ multiplex PCR; TCRdb stores just in-frame clones and leaves some out. The sample's table shows around 100,000 clones. The sequenced material came from PBMCs. The receptors stem from a middle-aged man in good health and CMV-seropositive.

The chain couples TRBV21-1 to TRBJ2-4; no DNA check was done on the table's D call, TRBD2. TRBV21-1 represents a pseudogene. There are 14 residues in the CDR3. The CDR3 is CASSNLKREFIQYF. The CDR3 DNA is TGTGCCAGCAGCAATCTCAAGCGGGAGTTCATTCAGTACTTC.

The chain is built from TRBV7-8 and TRBJ2-6; tentatively, D is TRBD1 (6 bases). V lost 5 bases, J lost 2 bases, and 10 bases lay in between. This CDR3 contains 15 residues. The V gene's germline CDR1 is SGHVS and CDR2 FQNEAQ. This CDR3 is CASSAQGPGANVLTF. CDR3 nucleotide sequence: TGTGCCAGCAGCGCGCAGGGGCCTGGGGCCAACGTCCTGACTTTC.

The CDR3 sequence: CASSPTLAKNIQYF. Written as DNA, the CDR3 is TGTGCCAGCAGCCCTACTTTAGCCAAAAACATTCAGTACTTC. This sequence joins TRBV9 and TRBJ2-4, with D unclear. CDR3 size: 14 residues. CDR1 SGDLS and CDR2 YYNGEE come from the germline V gene. Trimming stripped 4 bases from V and 0 bases from J, with 8 bases between.

This chain joins TRBV30 and TRBJ2-7; no definite D call. CDR1 is GTSNPN and CDR2 is SVGIG in the germline V gene (reference sequence). CDR3 length: 14 amino acids. V was clipped by 5 bases and J by 4 bases, with 18 bases between them. CDR3 DNA sequence: TGTGCCTGGGCCAGCGACCTCACCGTTTACGAGCAGTACTTC. It codes for CAWASDLTVYEQYF.

This chain joins TRBV4-1 and TRBJ2-1, with a possible D match to TRBD2 (5 bases). The CDR3 consists of 17 residues. Trimming removed 0 bases at V and 10 bases at J, with 22 bases between. Germline V CDR1 and CDR2: MGHRA, YSYEKL. The CDR3 sequence: CASSQDRPGVIGNEQFF. The CDR3 bases are TGCGCCAGCAGCCAAGATAGACCCGGGGTGATAGGCAACGAGCAGTTCTTC.

This chain links TRBV11-2 with TRBJ2-7, with TRBD1 matching over 7 bases. V lost 3 bases to trimming and J lost 2 bases; unmatched junction nucleotides: 4. CDR1 and CDR2 from the germline V gene are SGHAT and FQNNGV. This CDR3 has 14 residues. The CDR3 coding sequence is TGTGCCAGCAGCTTGGGACAGCCCCCCTACGAGCAGTACTTC. It is translated as CASSLGQPPYEQYF.

The chain is built from TRBV4-1 and TRBJ1-4, with 7 bases aligning to TRBD1. The CDR3 is 15 amino acids. J lost 5 bases, V lost 6 bases, and 9 bases had no gene match. CDR1 and CDR2 (germline): MGHRA, YSYEKL. This CDR3 reads CASRADRAYNEKLFF. For the CDR3, the DNA is TGCGCCAGCAGAGCAGACAGGGCCTACAATGAAAAACTGTTTTTT.

J is TRBJ2-1 and V is TRBV19, with D tentatively TRBD1 (5 bases). Germline V lookup: CDR1 LNHDA, CDR2 SQIVND (reference sequence). The CDR3 totals 15 residues. Trimming shortened V by 3 bases and J by 3 bases, and 12 bases separated the two germline ends. The CDR3 reads CASSIRESGYNEQFF. The CDR3 DNA reads as TGTGCCAGTAGTATCAGGGAATCTGGCTACAATGAGCAGTTCTTC. Drawing the rest from reference TRBV19 and TRBJ2-1, the complete variable domain is DGGITQSPKYLFRKEGQNVTLSCEQNLNHDAMYWYRQDPGQGLRLIYYSQIVNDFQKGDIAEGYSVSREKKESFPLTVTSAQKNPTAFYLCASSIRESGYNEQFFGPGTRLTVL.

This chain connects TRBV19 to TRBJ1-2; 8 nucleotides align to TRBD1. Germline V gene sequence: CDR1 LNHDA, CDR2 SQIVND (reference sequence). CDR3 size: 15 residues. V shed 5 bases, J shed 3 bases, and the junction held 8 bases outside the gene matches. The CDR3 here is CASSSGTGYYYGYTF. In DNA, the CDR3 is TGTGCCAGTAGTTCCGGGACAGGATATTACTATGGCTACACCTTC.

Concerning this clone: The junction and the germline gene differ at one end; a read error may be behind it. The chain employs TRBV7-7 and TRBJ2-2; tentative D call: TRBD2 (6 bases). The CDR3 is 15 residues long. Germline V CDR1 and CDR2: SSHAT, FNYEAQ (reference sequence). The CDR3 region is CASSLDGSGTGELFF. CDR3 nucleotides: TGTGCTAGCAGCTTAGACGGGAGTGGAACCGGGGAGCTGTTTTTT.

As concerns this clone: Mismatch with germline at one junction end may stem from a read error. This chain uses TRBV27 with TRBJ1-1; a weak D match, TRBD1 (6 bases). The CDR3 has 15 amino acids. Germline V gene sequence: CDR1 MNHEY, CDR2 SMNVEV (reference sequence). CDR3 in amino acids: CASSLYRAMNTEAFF. CDR3 DNA: TGTGCCAGCAGCTTATACAGGGCCATGAACACTGAAGCTTTCTTT.

The rearrangement uses TRBV28 and TRBJ1-1; TRBD1 might be the D (5 bases). The CDR3 length is 13 residues. Per the germline V gene, CDR1 is MDHEN and CDR2 is SYDVKM. Trimming cost V 5 bases and J 4 bases, with 11 bases left between them. Written as DNA, the CDR3 is TGTGCCAGCAGTCCCAGGGTTGGCACTGAAGCTTTCTTT. This encodes CASSPRVGTEAFF.

The chain carries TRBV11-2 and TRBJ2-7; maybe TRBD1 (5 bases). Trimming took 4 bases from V and 2 from J, leaving 15 bases between them. Germline V gene data show CDR1 as SGHAT and CDR2 as FQNNGV. CDR3 length: 15 residues. The CDR3 sequence: CASSSTTVGPYEQYF. In DNA, the CDR3 is TGTGCCAGCAGCTCGACGACCGTGGGGCCCTACGAGCAGTACTTC.

The V gene is TRBV7-2, the J gene TRBJ2-2; a possible D gene is TRBD1 (6 bases). Germline CDR1 reads SGHTA; CDR2 reads FQGNSA. The V gene lost 5 bases and the J gene lost 6 bases, with 13 bases spanning the gap. The CDR3 extends over 14 amino acids. CDR3 protein: CASSHDEGAGELFF. In DNA form, the CDR3 reads TGTGCCAGCAGCCATGATGAGGGGGCCGGGGAGCTGTTTTTT.